A single sample gave rise to the 6 T cell receptor beta chains below, sequenced in a study of blood T cell repertoires in COVID-19. Repertoires were generated with immunoSEQ multiplex PCR, while TCRdb's copy carries only in-frame clones and drops some. The sample holds under 250,000 clones, roughly 91% seen once. Specimen: PBMCs or T cells enriched from blood (not recorded which). The receptors were sampled from a young woman with acute COVID-19.

The chain has TRBV9 and TRBJ1-1, with D perhaps matching TRBD1 (6 bases). This CDR3 has 15 residues. Germline loops: CDR1 SGDLS, CDR2 YYNGEE. V was clipped by 5 bases and J by 1 base, with 15 bases between them. In DNA form, the CDR3 reads TGTGCCAGCAGTGGACACCAGGACAGGAACACTGAAGCTTTCTTT. Translation: CASSGHQDRNTEAFF.

This chain uses TRBV27 with TRBJ1-6; tentative D call: TRBD1 (5 bases). This CDR3 contains 16 residues. Trimming shortened V by 2 bases and J by 9 bases, and 17 bases separated the two germline ends. The germline gives CDR1 MNHEY, CDR2 SMNVEV (reference sequence). The CDR3 DNA follows: TGTGCCAGCAGTTTAGGCCCGGGGGTAGGGGTTTCACCCCTCCACTTT. Its protein product is CASSLGPGVGVSPLHF.

V gene TRBV27 combines with J gene TRBJ1-2; 9 positions match TRBD1. Germline V gene sequence: CDR1 MNHEY, CDR2 SMNVEV (reference sequence). This CDR3 is built from 15 residues. Trimming cost V 4 bases and J 4 bases; bases outside gene matches: 7. The CDR3 DNA reads TGTGCCAGCAGTTCGCCGGACAGGGGTCTCTATGGCTACACCTTC. It codes for CASSSPDRGLYGYTF.

The V and J genes are TRBV27 and TRBJ2-5, with TRBD2 as a possible D gene (6 bases). The V and J ends lost 1 base and 4 bases respectively, with 7 bases between them. CDR1 is MNHEY and CDR2 is SMNVEV in the germline V gene (reference sequence). CDR3 length equals 13 residues. The CDR3 sequence: CASSLLRGETQYF. The CDR3 coding sequence is TGTGCCAGCAGTTTATTGCGGGGAGAGACCCAGTACTTC.

CDR3 protein: CASSYRQGGIGAEAFF. Here the CDR3 DNA reads TGTGCCAGCAGCTACCGACAGGGCGGAATTGGAGCTGAAGCTTTCTTT. The V and J genes are TRBV7-2 and TRBJ1-1; 7 nucleotides line up with TRBD1. The CDR3 sequence is 16 residues long. V was pared by 4 bases and J by 6 bases, with 14 bases of the junction left unmatched. Germline V lookup: CDR1 SGHTA, CDR2 FQGNSA.

The chain has TRBV9 and TRBJ2-7; D may be TRBD2 (6 bases). CDR1 and CDR2 from the germline V gene are SGDLS and YYNGEE. V lost 2 bases and J lost 12, with 15 bases in between. The CDR3 runs to 12 residues. This chain's CDR3 is CASSVRRGMPYF. DNA for the CDR3: TGTGCCAGCAGCGTTCGCCGCGGGATGCCGTACTTC.